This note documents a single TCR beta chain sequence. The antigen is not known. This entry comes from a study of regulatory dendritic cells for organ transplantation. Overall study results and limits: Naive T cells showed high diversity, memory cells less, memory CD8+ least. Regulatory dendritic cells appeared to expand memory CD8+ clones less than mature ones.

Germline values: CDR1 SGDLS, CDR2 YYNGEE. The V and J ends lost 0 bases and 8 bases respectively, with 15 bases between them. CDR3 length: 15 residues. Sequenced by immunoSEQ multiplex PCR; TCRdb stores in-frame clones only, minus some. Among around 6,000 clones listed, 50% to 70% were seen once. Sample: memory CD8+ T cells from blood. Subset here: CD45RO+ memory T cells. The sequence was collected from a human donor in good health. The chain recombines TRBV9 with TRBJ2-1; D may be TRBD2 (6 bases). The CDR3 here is CASSVGNGGGDEQFF. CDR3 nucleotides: TGTGCCAGCAGCGTAGGTAACGGGGGAGGAGATGAGCAGTTCTTC.